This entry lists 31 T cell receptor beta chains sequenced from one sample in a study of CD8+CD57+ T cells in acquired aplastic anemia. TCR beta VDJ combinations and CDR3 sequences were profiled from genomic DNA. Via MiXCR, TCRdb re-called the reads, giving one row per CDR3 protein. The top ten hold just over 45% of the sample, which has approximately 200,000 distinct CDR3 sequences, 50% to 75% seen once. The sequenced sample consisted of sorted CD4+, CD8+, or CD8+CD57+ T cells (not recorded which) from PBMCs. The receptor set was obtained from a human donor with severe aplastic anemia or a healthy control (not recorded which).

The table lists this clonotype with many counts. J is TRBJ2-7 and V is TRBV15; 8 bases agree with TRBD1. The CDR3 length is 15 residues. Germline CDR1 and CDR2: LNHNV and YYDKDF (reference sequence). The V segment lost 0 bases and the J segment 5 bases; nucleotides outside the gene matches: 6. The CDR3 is CATSRETGARDEQYF. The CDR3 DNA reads TGTGCCACCAGCAGAGAGACAGGGGCGAGGGACGAGCAGTACTTC. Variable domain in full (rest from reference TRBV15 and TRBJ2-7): DAMVIQNPRYQVTQFGKPVTLSCSQTLNHNVMYWYQQKSSQAPKLLFHYYDKDFNNEADTPDNFQSRRPNTSFCFLDIRSPGLGDTAMYLCATSRETGARDEQYFGPGTRLTVT.

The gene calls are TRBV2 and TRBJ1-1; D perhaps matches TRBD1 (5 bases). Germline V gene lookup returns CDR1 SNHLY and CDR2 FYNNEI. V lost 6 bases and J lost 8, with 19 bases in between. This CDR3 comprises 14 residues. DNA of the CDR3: TGTGCCAGCAGACAAACGCAGGGAGGGATGGAAGCTTTCTTT. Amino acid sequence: CASRQTQGGMEAFF.

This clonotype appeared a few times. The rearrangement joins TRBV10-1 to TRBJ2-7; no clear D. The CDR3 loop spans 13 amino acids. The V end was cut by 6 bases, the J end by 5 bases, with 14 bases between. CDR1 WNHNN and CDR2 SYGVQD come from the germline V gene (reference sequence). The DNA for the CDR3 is TGCGCCAGCAGCGGGCAGGAGACTCACGAGCAGTACTTC. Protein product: CASSGQETHEQYF.

In nucleotides, the CDR3 is TGTGCCACCAGCCCCGGGTTTGAGACCCAGTACTTC. It codes for CATSPGFETQYF. The chain joins TRBV15 to TRBJ2-5; no clear D. Trimming shortened V by 5 bases and J by 5 bases, and 9 bases separated the two germline ends. The CDR3 totals 12 residues. The germline gives CDR1 LNHNV, CDR2 YYDKDF (reference sequence). The full variable domain, its missing parts supplied by reference TRBV15 and TRBJ2-5, is DAMVIQNPRYQVTQFGKPVTLSCSQTLNHNVMYWYQQKSSQAPKLLFHYYDKDFNNEADTPDNFQSRRPNTSFCFLDIRSPGLGDTAMYLCATSPGFETQYFGPGTRLLVL.

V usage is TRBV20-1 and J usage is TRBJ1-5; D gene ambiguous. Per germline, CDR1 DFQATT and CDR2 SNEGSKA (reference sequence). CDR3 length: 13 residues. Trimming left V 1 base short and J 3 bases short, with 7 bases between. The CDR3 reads CSARGTYNQPQHF. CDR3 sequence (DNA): TGCAGTGCTAGAGGGACTTACAATCAGCCCCAGCATTTT.

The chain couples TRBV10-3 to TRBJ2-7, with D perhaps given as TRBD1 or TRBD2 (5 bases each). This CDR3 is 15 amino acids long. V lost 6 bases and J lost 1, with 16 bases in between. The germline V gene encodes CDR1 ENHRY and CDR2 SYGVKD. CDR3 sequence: CAIRVSGTASYEQYF. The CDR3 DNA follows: TGTGCCATCAGAGTTTCCGGGACGGCTTCCTACGAGCAGTACTTC.

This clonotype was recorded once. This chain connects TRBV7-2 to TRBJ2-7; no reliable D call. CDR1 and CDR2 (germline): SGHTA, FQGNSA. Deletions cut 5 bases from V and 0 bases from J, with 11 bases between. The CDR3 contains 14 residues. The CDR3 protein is CASSRDTGSYEQYF. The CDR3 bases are TGTGCCAGCAGCCGAGACACTGGCTCCTACGAGCAGTACTTC.

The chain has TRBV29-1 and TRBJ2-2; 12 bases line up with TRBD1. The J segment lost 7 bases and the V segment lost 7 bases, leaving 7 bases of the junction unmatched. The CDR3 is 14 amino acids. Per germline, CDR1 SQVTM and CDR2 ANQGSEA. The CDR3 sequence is CSGGGQGAGGELFF. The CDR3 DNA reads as TGCAGCGGTGGGGGACAGGGGGCTGGCGGGGAGCTGTTTTTT.

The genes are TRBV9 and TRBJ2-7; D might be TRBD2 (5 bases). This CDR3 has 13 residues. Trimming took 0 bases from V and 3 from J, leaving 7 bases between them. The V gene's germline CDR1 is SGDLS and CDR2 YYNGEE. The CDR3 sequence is CASSVDAGYEQYF. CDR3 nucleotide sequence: TGTGCCAGCAGCGTAGACGCGGGCTACGAGCAGTACTTC.

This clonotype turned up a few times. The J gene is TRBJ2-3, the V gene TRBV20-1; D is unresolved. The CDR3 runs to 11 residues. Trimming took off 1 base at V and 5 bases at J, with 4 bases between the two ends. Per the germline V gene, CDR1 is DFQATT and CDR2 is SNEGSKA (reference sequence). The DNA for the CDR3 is TGCAGTGCTAGAGGGGGAGATACGCAGTATTTT. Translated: CSARGGDTQYF.

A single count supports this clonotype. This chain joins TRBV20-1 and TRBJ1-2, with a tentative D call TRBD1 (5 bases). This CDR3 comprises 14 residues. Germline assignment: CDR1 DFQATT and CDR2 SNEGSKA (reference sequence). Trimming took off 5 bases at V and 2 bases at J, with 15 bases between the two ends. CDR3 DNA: TGCAGTGCTCCCAGACAGAGACCCAACTATGGCTACACCTTC. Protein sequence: CSAPRQRPNYGYTF.

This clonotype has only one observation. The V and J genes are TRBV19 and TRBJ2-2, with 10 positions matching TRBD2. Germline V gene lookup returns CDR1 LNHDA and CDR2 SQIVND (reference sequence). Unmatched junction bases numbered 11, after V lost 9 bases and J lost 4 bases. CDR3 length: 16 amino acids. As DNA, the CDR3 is TGTGCCAGCAGCGGGGGGCTAGCGGGAGCCACCGGGGAGCTGTTTTTT. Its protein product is CASSGGLAGATGELFF.

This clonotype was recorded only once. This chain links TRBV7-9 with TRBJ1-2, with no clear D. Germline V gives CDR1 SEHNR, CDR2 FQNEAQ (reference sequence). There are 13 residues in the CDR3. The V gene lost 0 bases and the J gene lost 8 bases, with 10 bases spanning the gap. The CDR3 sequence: CASSLADTGGYTF. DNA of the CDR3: TGTGCCAGCAGCTTAGCCGATACCGGCGGCTACACCTTC.

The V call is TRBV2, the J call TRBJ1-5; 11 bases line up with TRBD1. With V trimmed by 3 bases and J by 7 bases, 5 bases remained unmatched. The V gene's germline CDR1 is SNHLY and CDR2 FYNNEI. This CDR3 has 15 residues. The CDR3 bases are TGTGCCAGCAGTGATAGGACAGGGGGCAGGCAGCCCCAGCATTTT. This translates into CASSDRTGGRQPQHF.

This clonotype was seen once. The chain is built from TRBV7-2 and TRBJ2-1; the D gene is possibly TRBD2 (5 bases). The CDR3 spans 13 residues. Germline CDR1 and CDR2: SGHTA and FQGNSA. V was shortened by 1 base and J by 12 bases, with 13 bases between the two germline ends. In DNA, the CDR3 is TGTGCCAGCAGCTTAGATGGACCACGGGGGCAGTTCTTC. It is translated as CASSLDGPRGQFF.

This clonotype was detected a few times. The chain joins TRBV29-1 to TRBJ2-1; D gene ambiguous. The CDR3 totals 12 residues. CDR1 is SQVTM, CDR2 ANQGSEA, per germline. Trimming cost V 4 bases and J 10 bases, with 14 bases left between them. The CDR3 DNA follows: TGCAGCGTTGGTTGGTCCGCGAGGGAGCAGTTCTTC. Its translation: CSVGWSAREQFF.

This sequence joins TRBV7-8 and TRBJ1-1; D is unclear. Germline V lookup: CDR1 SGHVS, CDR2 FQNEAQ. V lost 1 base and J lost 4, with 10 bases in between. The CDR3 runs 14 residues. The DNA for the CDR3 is TGTGCCAGCAGCTTAGGGGAGTTGGGCACTGAAGCTTTCTTT. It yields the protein CASSLGELGTEAFF.

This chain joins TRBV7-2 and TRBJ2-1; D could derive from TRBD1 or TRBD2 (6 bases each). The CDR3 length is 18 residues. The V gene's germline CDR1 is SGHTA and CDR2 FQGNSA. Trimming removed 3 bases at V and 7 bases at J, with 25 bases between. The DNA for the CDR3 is TGTGCCAGCAGCTTTTCCCAGGCGGGGACACTTTTTGGAAATGAGCAGTTCTTC. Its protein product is CASSFSQAGTLFGNEQFF.

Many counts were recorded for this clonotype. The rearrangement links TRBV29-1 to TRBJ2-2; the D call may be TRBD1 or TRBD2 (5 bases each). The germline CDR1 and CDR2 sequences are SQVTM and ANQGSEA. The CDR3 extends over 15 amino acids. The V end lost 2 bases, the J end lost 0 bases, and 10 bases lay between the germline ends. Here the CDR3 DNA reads TGCAGCGTTGAAAGGGGAGCGGCGAACACCGGGGAGCTGTTTTTT. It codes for CSVERGAANTGELFF.

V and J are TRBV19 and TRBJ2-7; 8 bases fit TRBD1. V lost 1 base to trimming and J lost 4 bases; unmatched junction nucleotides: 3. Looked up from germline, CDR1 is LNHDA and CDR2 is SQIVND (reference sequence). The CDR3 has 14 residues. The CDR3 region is CASSIARQGYEQYF. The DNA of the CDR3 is TGTGCCAGTAGTATAGCGAGACAGGGGTACGAGCAGTACTTC.

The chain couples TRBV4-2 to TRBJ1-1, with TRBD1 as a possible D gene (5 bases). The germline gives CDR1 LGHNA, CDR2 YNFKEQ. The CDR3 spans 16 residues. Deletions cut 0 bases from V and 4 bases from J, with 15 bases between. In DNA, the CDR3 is TGTGCCAGCAGCCAAGATCGGGGGGTATTGGGCACTGAAGCTTTCTTT. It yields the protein CASSQDRGVLGTEAFF.

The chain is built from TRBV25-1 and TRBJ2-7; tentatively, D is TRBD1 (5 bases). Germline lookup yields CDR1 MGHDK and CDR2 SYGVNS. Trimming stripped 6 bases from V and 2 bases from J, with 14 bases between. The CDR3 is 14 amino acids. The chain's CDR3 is CASSAPTVPYEQYF. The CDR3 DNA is TGTGCCAGCAGCGCCCCGACAGTTCCCTACGAGCAGTACTTC.

The CDR3: CSVWGTSGGYEQYF. The CDR3 DNA sequence: TGCAGCGTTTGGGGGACTAGCGGGGGATACGAGCAGTACTTC. V and J are TRBV29-1 and TRBJ2-7, with TRBD2 matching 14 bases. Germline values: CDR1 SQVTM, CDR2 ANQGSEA. The CDR3 contains 14 residues. V dropped 5 bases and J dropped 4; count of bases not matched to a gene: 4.

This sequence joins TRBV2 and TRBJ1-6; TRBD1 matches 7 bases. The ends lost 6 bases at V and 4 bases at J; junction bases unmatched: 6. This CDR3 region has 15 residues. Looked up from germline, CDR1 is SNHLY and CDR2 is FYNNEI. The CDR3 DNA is TGTGCCAGCAGACCAGGGACAGCTTATAATTCACCCCTCCACTTT. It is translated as CASRPGTAYNSPLHF.

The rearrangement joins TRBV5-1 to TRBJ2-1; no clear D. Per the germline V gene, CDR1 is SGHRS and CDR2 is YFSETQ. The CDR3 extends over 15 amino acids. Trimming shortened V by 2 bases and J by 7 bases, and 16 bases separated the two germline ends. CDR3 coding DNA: TGCGCCAGCAGCTTAGCGCGCCTACCCGGGAATGAGCAGTTCTTC. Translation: CASSLARLPGNEQFF.

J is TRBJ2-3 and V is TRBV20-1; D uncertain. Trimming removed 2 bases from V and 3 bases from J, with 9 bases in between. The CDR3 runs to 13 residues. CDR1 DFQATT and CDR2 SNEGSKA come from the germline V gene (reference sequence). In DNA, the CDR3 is TGCAGTGCTAGATCGACCCATACAGATACGCAGTATTTT. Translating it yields CSARSTHTDTQYF.

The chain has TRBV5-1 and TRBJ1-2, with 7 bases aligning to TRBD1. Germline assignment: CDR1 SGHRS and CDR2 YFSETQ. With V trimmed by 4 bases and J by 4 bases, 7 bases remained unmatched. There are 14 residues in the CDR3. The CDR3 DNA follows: TGCGCCAGCAGCGCCGACAGGGAAACCTATGGCTACACCTTC. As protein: CASSADRETYGYTF.

CDR3 nucleotide sequence: TGTGCCAGCAGCTTAGTGGGGGGGCCCCTAGGTAGCGAGCAGTACTTC. Protein product: CASSLVGGPLGSEQYF. The chain is built from TRBV6-6 and TRBJ2-7; weak D call: TRBD2 (7 bases). Germline V CDR1 and CDR2: MNHNY, SVGAGI (reference sequence). The length of the CDR3 is 16 residues. Between the trimmed V and J ends, which lost 6 bases and 6 bases, there was a span of 24 bases.

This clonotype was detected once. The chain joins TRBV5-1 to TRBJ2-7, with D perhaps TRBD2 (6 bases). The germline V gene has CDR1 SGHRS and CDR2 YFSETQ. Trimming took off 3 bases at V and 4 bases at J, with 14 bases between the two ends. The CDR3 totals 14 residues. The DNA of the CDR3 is TGCGCCAGCAGCTCATCGGACGGGGGATACGAGCAGTACTTC. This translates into CASSSSDGGYEQYF.

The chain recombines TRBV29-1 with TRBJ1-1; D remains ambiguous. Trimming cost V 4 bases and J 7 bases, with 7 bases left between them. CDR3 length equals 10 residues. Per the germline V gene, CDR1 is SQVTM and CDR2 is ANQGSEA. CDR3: CSVADGEAFF. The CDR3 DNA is TGCAGCGTTGCAGACGGTGAAGCTTTCTTT.

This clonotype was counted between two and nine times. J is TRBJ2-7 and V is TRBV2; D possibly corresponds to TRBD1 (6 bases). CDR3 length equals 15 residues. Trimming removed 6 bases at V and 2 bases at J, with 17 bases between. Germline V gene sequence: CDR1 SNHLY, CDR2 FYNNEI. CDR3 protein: CASRIRTVGAYEQYF. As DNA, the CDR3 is TGTGCCAGCAGGATCAGGACAGTGGGAGCCTACGAGCAGTACTTC.